This entry features one TCR beta chain sequence. This clone has only one observation. Its antigen remains undetermined. One base away there is no much larger clone; base qualities are not given. The intended sense of this specimen's time point label: baseline before first vaccination. Vaccinee samples came from UK trials COV001 and COV002, including a single-blind randomized controlled phase 2/3 trial of AZD1222 (ChAdOx1 nCoV-19) in healthy adults. For TCRbeta chain sequencing, PBMC samples from trial participants were taken at day 0 and at day 28 after the second dose. The sample is drawn from a study of T cell responses to AZD1222 COVID-19 vaccine (TCRdb year 2021). Background on the whole study: AZD1222 recipients with second doses at about 4 weeks or about 12 weeks were pooled, because spike-specific TCR depth and breadth did not differ between schedules. A total of 230 to 250 trial participants underwent TCR sequencing, of whom nearly 210 received two doses of AZD1222 and 26 received two doses of the MenACWY control vaccine. Trial participants were enrolled by age into subgroups of 18-55, 56-69 and 70-plus years, and roughly 160, 29 and 62 TCR-sequenced participants, respectively, were included in these subgroups.

The CDR3 regions of human TCRbeta chains were subjected to immunosequencing. Concerning the study's data processing: TCRs in the repertoires were compared against a reference library of SARS-CoV-2-specific TCRs that had been generated with the MIRA antigen-specificity platform. Breadth meant the fraction of unique TCRs that were SARS-CoV-2-associated, whereas depth meant the fraction of total T cells that were SARS-CoV-2-associated. Using the MIRA data, each spike-specific TCR was mapped to the spike region that the TCR reacts to and placed in a CD4 or CD8 class. Log10-transformed breadth and depth values were compared by one-way ANOVA with Sidak's multiple comparisons tests. Drawn from immuneACCESS, this table holds only the in-frame rearrangements with V and J called that TCRdb kept. Clones are partly lost; checked studies trace under half to an unresolved V gene and leave the rest unexplained. D and trimming come from the DNA, and the V and J calls and clone size come from that table. Here the sample has 140,000 to 150,000 clones; just under 95% occur a single time. Approximately 1.5% of the sample rests with the top ten.

The germline V gene specifies SGHAT as CDR1 and FQNNGV as CDR2. Counted from cysteine to phenylalanine, this CDR3 has 14 amino acids. Here the CDR3 DNA is all that survives: 42 bases in frame from base 1. V is cut by 5 bases and J by 0 bases, and the space between the germline ends is 11 bases. Overall study results and their limits: The 56-69-year group was small, and its depth increase did not reach significance, likely because of low power. Reportedly, close to half of the unique spike-specific TCRs recognized epitopes lying outside the regions that are mutated in the B.1.351 and B.1.1.7 variants. The whole spike protein was spanned by vaccine-associated CD4 TCRs, and dominant responses were seen in regions 160-218 and 743-854. No day 14 peak-response samples were available, so repertoires were characterized only after the peak T cell response. Most participants were white British and females outnumbered males, and the authors suggested that clonal diversity may have been underestimated. Conclusions about previously exposed vaccinees were limited because only six AZD1222 recipients were SARS-CoV-2 seropositive at baseline. After two AZD1222 doses, spike-specific TCR breadth and depth were significantly higher than at day 0 and than in MenACWY recipients.

Material: peripheral blood, obtained on day 0 of AZD1222 vaccination. The receptor was isolated from an adult in good health. Here the chain combines TRBV11-2 and TRBJ2-7, and the D gene may be TRBD1, 6 bases matching. The DNA reads TGTGCCAGCAGCCAAATCAGGGGCTCCTACGAGCAGTACTTC. Protein translation: CASSQIRGSYEQYF.